A selection of T cell receptor beta chains follows, all from one sample in a study of blood T cells in healthy people across ages. TCRdb re-derived calls from the 5' RACE reads in MiXCR, one entry per CDR3 protein. The repertoire consists of 1.2 million to 1.5 million distinct CDR3 sequences, with around 59% occurring once and the leading ten covering over 5.5%. Sequencing used blood. The source is a man between 18 and 29 years old in good health. Both conserved end residues are part of each CDR3. Fields, in order: V gene, D gene, J gene, clone size, CDR3 protein, CDR3 DNA. The D gene is left open where the match is weak. The listing skips clone size in some rows; elsewhere it reads once, few, many or a size class.

V gene: TRBV7-2; D gene: -; J gene: TRBJ2-7; clone size: -; CDR3 protein: CASSSRDNVGEQYF; CDR3 DNA: TGTGCCAGCAGCTCTCGGGACAACGTAGGGGAGCAGTACTTC
V gene: TRBV10-3; D gene: -; J gene: TRBJ2-5; clone size: once; CDR3 protein: CAISPDPVLFQETQYF; CDR3 DNA: TGTGCCATCAGTCCGGACCCCGTCCTCTTCCAAGAGACCCAGTACTTC
V gene: TRBV7-8; D gene: TRBD2; J gene: TRBJ2-3; clone size: -; CDR3 protein: CATTSGITDTQYF; CDR3 DNA: TGTGCCACCACTAGCGGAATCACAGATACGCAGTATTTT
V gene: TRBV10-3; D gene: TRBD1; J gene: TRBJ1-6; clone size: -; CDR3 protein: CATSQGTGQGLSSLHF; CDR3 DNA: TGTGCCACCTCTCAAGGCACGGGACAGGGGCTCTCATCCCTCCACTTT
V gene: TRBV29-1; D gene: TRBD1; J gene: TRBJ2-4; clone size: -; CDR3 protein: CSGGQGEDIQYF; CDR3 DNA: TGCAGCGGTGGACAGGGTGAGGACATTCAGTACTTC
V gene: TRBV20-1; D gene: TRBD1; J gene: TRBJ1-1; clone size: -; CDR3 protein: CSARWDRYTEAFF; CDR3 DNA: TGCAGTGCTAGATGGGACAGGTACACTGAAGCTTTCTTT
V gene: TRBV4-1; D gene: -; J gene: TRBJ1-2; clone size: -; CDR3 protein: CASSRRSGVLGYTF; CDR3 DNA: TGCGCCAGCAGCAGACGATCAGGGGTGCTTGGCTACACCTTC
V gene: TRBV7-9; D gene: TRBD2; J gene: TRBJ2-5; clone size: few; CDR3 protein: CASSFTSEQQETQYF; CDR3 DNA: TGTGCCAGCAGCTTTACTAGCGAGCAACAAGAGACCCAGTACTTC
V gene: TRBV9; D gene: -; J gene: TRBJ2-1; clone size: once; CDR3 protein: CASSVASLAGYEQFF; CDR3 DNA: TGTGCCAGCAGCGTAGCTTCCCTAGCAGGCTATGAGCAGTTCTTC
V gene: TRBV20-1; D gene: TRBD1; J gene: TRBJ1-1; clone size: few; CDR3 protein: CSAIKGGFVYRGIEAFF; CDR3 DNA: TGCAGTGCTATCAAGGGAGGATTTGTCTACAGGGGGATTGAAGCTTTCTTT
V gene: TRBV11-2; D gene: -; J gene: TRBJ2-7; clone size: few; CDR3 protein: CASSRADGFYEQYF; CDR3 DNA: TGTGCCAGCAGCCGAGCCGACGGATTCTACGAGCAGTACTTC
V gene: TRBV4-1; D gene: -; J gene: TRBJ2-7; clone size: few; CDR3 protein: CASSQDRGVKATYEQYF; CDR3 DNA: TGCGCCAGCAGCCAAGATAGAGGGGTCAAGGCTACCTACGAGCAGTACTTC
V gene: TRBV7-2; D gene: -; J gene: TRBJ2-7; clone size: -; CDR3 protein: CASSLAGHTKYF; CDR3 DNA: TGTGCCAGCAGCTTAGCAGGACATACTAAGTACTTC
V gene: TRBV5-1; D gene: -; J gene: TRBJ2-1; clone size: -; CDR3 protein: CASSPSGLRSYNEQFF; CDR3 DNA: TGCGCCAGCAGCCCTTCGGGACTCCGCTCCTACAATGAGCAGTTCTTC
V gene: TRBV12-3/TRBV12-4; D gene: -; J gene: TRBJ2-5; clone size: -; CDR3 protein: CASSFSEIQETQYF; CDR3 DNA: TGTGCCAGCAGTTTTAGCGAAATCCAAGAGACCCAGTACTTC
V gene: TRBV5-1; D gene: -; J gene: TRBJ1-6; clone size: -; CDR3 protein: CASSLSPRMRNSPLHF; CDR3 DNA: TGCGCCAGCAGCCTTTCCCCGCGAATGCGTAATTCACCCCTCCACTTT
V gene: TRBV7-8; D gene: TRBD2; J gene: TRBJ2-3; clone size: -; CDR3 protein: CASSLGAGYGVDTQYF; CDR3 DNA: TGTGCCAGCAGCTTAGGAGCGGGATATGGGGTAGATACGCAGTATTTT
V gene: TRBV5-1; D gene: -; J gene: TRBJ2-3; clone size: -; CDR3 protein: CASSLGRVEGADTQYF; CDR3 DNA: TGCGCCAGCAGCTTGGGACGGGTGGAAGGAGCAGATACGCAGTATTTT
V gene: TRBV11-1; D gene: TRBD1; J gene: TRBJ2-7; clone size: few; CDR3 protein: CASSFDAAGQGGDEQYF; CDR3 DNA: TGTGCCAGCAGTTTCGATGCGGCGGGACAGGGAGGTGACGAGCAGTACTTC
V gene: TRBV7-2; D gene: TRBD2; J gene: TRBJ2-5; clone size: -; CDR3 protein: CASSRQWTSGQETQYF; CDR3 DNA: TGTGCCAGCAGCCGTCAATGGACTAGCGGACAAGAGACCCAGTACTTC
V gene: TRBV30; D gene: -; J gene: TRBJ2-7; clone size: few; CDR3 protein: CGLVATHSYEQYF; CDR3 DNA: TGTGGCCTGGTCGCAACACACTCCTACGAGCAGTACTTC
V gene: TRBV10-1; D gene: -; J gene: TRBJ1-6; clone size: -; CDR3 protein: CASSAHLDSYNSPLHF; CDR3 DNA: TGCGCCAGCAGTGCCCATTTGGACTCCTATAATTCACCCCTCCACTTT
V gene: TRBV10-3; D gene: TRBD1; J gene: TRBJ1-6; clone size: -; CDR3 protein: CAIGDRDPSPPHF; CDR3 DNA: TGTGCCATCGGGGACAGGGATCCCTCACCCCCCCACTTT
V gene: TRBV4-1; D gene: -; J gene: TRBJ1-6; clone size: -; CDR3 protein: CASSQVGVGGSPLHF; CDR3 DNA: TGCGCCAGCAGCCAAGTTGGGGTAGGGGGTTCACCCCTCCACTTT
V gene: TRBV20-1; D gene: -; J gene: TRBJ1-6; clone size: -; CDR3 protein: CSARGYNQGQTLHF; CDR3 DNA: TGCAGTGCCCGAGGGTACAACCAGGGCCAGACCCTCCACTTT
V gene: TRBV29-1; D gene: TRBD2; J gene: TRBJ2-2; clone size: -; CDR3 protein: CSVEGTSGSNTGELFF; CDR3 DNA: TGCAGCGTGGAAGGGACTAGCGGGTCGAACACCGGGGAGCTGTTTTTT
V gene: TRBV4-2; D gene: TRBD1; J gene: TRBJ1-5; clone size: once; CDR3 protein: CASSQVEKGAQPQHF; CDR3 DNA: TGTGCCAGCAGCCAAGTGGAGAAGGGGGCTCAGCCCCAGCATTTT
V gene: TRBV4-3; D gene: -; J gene: TRBJ2-1; clone size: few; CDR3 protein: CASSQDRGGWYNEQFF; CDR3 DNA: TGCGCCAGCAGCCAAGATAGGGGGGGCTGGTACAATGAGCAGTTCTTC
V gene: TRBV13; D gene: -; J gene: TRBJ1-1; clone size: once; CDR3 protein: CASSSNRITEAFF; CDR3 DNA: TGTGCCAGCAGCTCAAACCGGATCACTGAAGCTTTCTTT
V gene: TRBV29-1; D gene: -; J gene: TRBJ2-2; clone size: -; CDR3 protein: CSVGLDHGEPFF; CDR3 DNA: TGCAGCGTTGGGTTGGATCACGGGGAGCCGTTTTTT
V gene: TRBV4-1; D gene: -; J gene: TRBJ1-1; clone size: -; CDR3 protein: CASSQERYTEAFF; CDR3 DNA: TGCGCCAGCAGCCAAGAAAGGTACACTGAAGCTTTCTTT
V gene: TRBV4-3; D gene: TRBD2; J gene: TRBJ2-3; clone size: few; CDR3 protein: CASSQDWTSGANTQYF; CDR3 DNA: TGCGCCAGCAGCCAAGATTGGACTAGCGGGGCGAATACGCAGTATTTT
V gene: TRBV4-2; D gene: -; J gene: TRBJ1-1; clone size: -; CDR3 protein: CASSQIYGGWTEAFF; CDR3 DNA: TGTGCCAGCAGCCAAATTTATGGGGGGTGGACTGAAGCTTTCTTT
V gene: TRBV15; D gene: TRBD1; J gene: TRBJ2-7; clone size: -; CDR3 protein: CATSWDSNNYEQYF; CDR3 DNA: TGTGCCACCAGTTGGGACAGTAACAACTACGAGCAGTACTTC
V gene: TRBV5-1; D gene: -; J gene: TRBJ2-5; clone size: -; CDR3 protein: CTSSLQDPGTQYF; CDR3 DNA: TGCACCAGCAGTCTACAGGACCCCGGGACCCAGTACTTC
V gene: TRBV25-1; D gene: TRBD1; J gene: TRBJ1-4; clone size: -; CDR3 protein: CASSESPTGLEKLFF; CDR3 DNA: TGTGCCAGCAGTGAGTCCCCGACAGGGTTGGAAAAACTGTTTTTT
V gene: TRBV28; D gene: -; J gene: TRBJ2-5; clone size: -; CDR3 protein: CASSLPGWEETQYF; CDR3 DNA: TGTGCCAGCAGTTTGCCAGGGTGGGAGGAGACCCAGTACTTC
V gene: TRBV6-5; D gene: TRBD1; J gene: TRBJ1-2; clone size: -; CDR3 protein: CASSYGGQGYGYTF; CDR3 DNA: TGTGCCAGCAGTTACGGGGGACAGGGGTATGGCTACACCTTC
V gene: TRBV7-9; D gene: -; J gene: TRBJ2-7; clone size: -; CDR3 protein: CASSLDPGESSYEQYF; CDR3 DNA: TGTGCCAGCAGCTTAGATCCCGGGGAGAGCTCCTACGAGCAGTACTTC
V gene: TRBV27; D gene: -; J gene: TRBJ2-7; clone size: -; CDR3 protein: CASSSTPSIHEQYF; CDR3 DNA: TGTGCCAGCAGCTCGACACCCTCGATCCACGAGCAGTACTTC
V gene: TRBV15; D gene: -; J gene: TRBJ2-5; clone size: -; CDR3 protein: CATSRVLSTQETQYF; CDR3 DNA: TGTGCCACCAGCAGAGTTCTTTCTACGCAAGAGACCCAGTACTTC
V gene: TRBV12-5; D gene: -; J gene: TRBJ2-7; clone size: -; CDR3 protein: CASVPPQGYYEQYF; CDR3 DNA: TGTGCTAGTGTCCCCCCTCAAGGGTACTACGAGCAGTACTTC
V gene: TRBV21-1; D gene: -; J gene: TRBJ1-2; clone size: -; CDR3 protein: CASSKPIDRDNLPNYGYTF; CDR3 DNA: TGTGCCAGCAGCAAACCCATAGACAGGGACAACCTTCCTAACTATGGCTACACCTTC
V gene: TRBV19; D gene: TRBD1; J gene: TRBJ1-4; clone size: -; CDR3 protein: CASSKDRGNEKLFF; CDR3 DNA: TGTGCCAGTAGTAAAGACAGGGGTAATGAAAAACTGTTTTTT
V gene: TRBV29-1; D gene: -; J gene: TRBJ1-2; clone size: -; CDR3 protein: CSVERVREGYGYTF; CDR3 DNA: TGCAGCGTTGAGAGGGTCAGGGAAGGCTATGGCTACACCTTC
V gene: TRBV2; D gene: -; J gene: TRBJ1-4; clone size: -; CDR3 protein: CASSGGGLIHEKLFF; CDR3 DNA: TGTGCCAGCAGTGGAGGGGGGCTCATCCATGAAAAACTGTTTTTT
V gene: TRBV7-9; D gene: -; J gene: TRBJ2-7; clone size: many; CDR3 protein: CASSSVGEQYF; CDR3 DNA: TGTGCCAGCAGCTCCGTGGGGGAGCAGTACTTC
V gene: TRBV18; D gene: -; J gene: TRBJ2-7; clone size: -; CDR3 protein: CASSPPAGRTYEQYF; CDR3 DNA: TGTGCCAGCTCACCACCGGCGGGAAGAACCTACGAGCAGTACTTC
V gene: TRBV10-3; D gene: -; J gene: TRBJ2-2; clone size: -; CDR3 protein: CAISDQNTGELFF; CDR3 DNA: TGTGCCATCAGTGATCAGAACACCGGGGAGCTGTTTTTT
V gene: TRBV6-5; D gene: TRBD1; J gene: TRBJ2-7; clone size: -; CDR3 protein: CASQAGGEQYF; CDR3 DNA: TGTGCCTCCCAGGCAGGGGGCGAGCAGTACTTC
V gene: TRBV20-1; D gene: -; J gene: TRBJ2-3; clone size: few; CDR3 protein: CSARVPPDTQYF; CDR3 DNA: TGCAGTGCTAGAGTCCCCCCAGATACGCAGTATTTT
V gene: TRBV4-1; D gene: -; J gene: TRBJ2-2; clone size: once; CDR3 protein: CTSSPRAAAGTGELFF; CDR3 DNA: TGCACCAGCAGCCCTCGCGCTGCGGCGGGCACCGGGGAGCTGTTTTTT